This passage covers 14 T cell receptor beta chains from one sample sequenced in a study of T-cell memory formation after mild COVID-19. TCRdb recomputed calls from the 5' RACE reads with MiXCR, one row per CDR3 protein. The sample shows roughly 400,000 distinct CDR3 sequences, more than 20% of them seen only once. The sample was PBMCs or a T cell subset sorted from them (not recorded which). All receptors come from an adult woman who had mild COVID-19 (a few samples of this study predate the infection). Cell type and time point are not known.

The chain employs TRBV7-6 and TRBJ2-3; no clear D gene. This CDR3 region has 13 residues. Germline CDR1 reads SGHVS; CDR2 reads FNYEAQ. V lost 6 bases, J lost 5 bases, and 12 bases lay in between. The CDR3 DNA reads TGTGCCAGCAGTTCCGGTCGACTAGATACGCAGTATTTT. Its translation: CASSSGRLDTQYF.

The rearrangement uses TRBV4-2 and TRBJ1-5, with a possible D match to TRBD1 (6 bases). CDR3 length: 15 residues. Germline values: CDR1 LGHNA, CDR2 YNFKEQ. Trimming took off 0 bases at V and 7 bases at J, with 13 bases between the two ends. As DNA, the CDR3 is TGTGCCAGCAGCCAAGACCGGGGGGGGGCGCAGCCCCAGCATTTT. It codes for CASSQDRGGAQPQHF.

The rearrangement joins TRBV18 to TRBJ1-1, with TRBD1 matching over 10 bases. The CDR3 sequence is 15 residues long. Germline V gene lookup returns CDR1 KGHSH and CDR2 LQKENI. Unmatched junction bases numbered 4, after V lost 2 bases and J lost 4 bases. CDR3 region: CASSPLDRGGTEAFF. DNA for the CDR3: TGTGCCAGCTCACCATTGGACAGGGGGGGCACTGAAGCTTTCTTT. Variable domain in full (rest from reference TRBV18 and TRBJ1-1): NAGVMQNPRHLVRRRGQEARLRCSPMKGHSHVYWYRQLPEEGLKFMVYLQKENIIDESGMPKERFSAEFPKEGPSILRIQQVVRGDSAAYFCASSPLDRGGTEAFFGQGTRLTVV.

This rearrangement joins TRBV25-1 to TRBJ2-3, with 8 bases lining up with TRBD2. The CDR3 runs 15 residues. From germline, CDR1 is MGHDK and CDR2 SYGVNS. The V and J ends lost 3 bases and 5 bases, in that order; junction bases with no gene match: 7. CDR3 nucleotide sequence: TGTGCCAGCAGTGATAGCGGGATCCATGTAGATACGCAGTATTTT. Translating gives CASSDSGIHVDTQYF.

The chain recombines TRBV4-3 with TRBJ2-7, with TRBD2 identical over 7 bases. The CDR3 covers 16 residues. The ends lost 2 bases at V and 5 bases at J; junction bases unmatched: 12. Germline V gene sequence: CDR1 LGHNA, CDR2 YSLEER. CDR3 sequence: CASSQRGREGLHEQYF. Written as DNA, the CDR3 is TGCGCCAGCAGCCAACGTGGGAGGGAGGGCCTCCACGAGCAGTACTTC.

This clonotype showed up just a few times. The chain joins TRBV7-8 to TRBJ2-1; unclear D gene. This CDR3 is built from 15 residues. Trimming cost V 4 bases and J 0 bases, with 10 bases left between them. Germline lookup yields CDR1 SGHVS and CDR2 FQNEAQ. CDR3 amino acids: CASSSGLNSYNEQFF. Here the CDR3 DNA reads TGTGCCAGCAGCTCCGGGCTGAACTCCTACAATGAGCAGTTCTTC.

This clonotype was detected a few times. This chain uses TRBV7-2 with TRBJ1-2; D is unclear. The CDR3 is made up of 15 amino acids. V shed 5 bases and J shed 4 bases, with 17 bases lying between them. Germline CDR1 is SGHTA and CDR2 is FQGNSA. CDR3 protein: CASSQVGRTSYGYTF. For the CDR3, the DNA is TGTGCCAGCAGCCAGGTGGGCAGGACGAGCTATGGCTACACCTTC.

This clonotype was counted only a few times. This chain connects TRBV11-1 to TRBJ2-1, with 7 bases matching TRBD1. Germline values: CDR1 SGHAT, CDR2 FQDESV (reference sequence). The junction had 7 bases not matched to a gene; V was cut back by 4 bases and J by 7 bases. CDR3 length equals 14 residues. The DNA of the CDR3 is TGTGCCAGCAGCTCAGGGGGTTCTGTTAATGAGCAGTTCTTC. This sequence encodes CASSSGGSVNEQFF.

The chain joins TRBV9 to TRBJ1-1, with a possible D match to TRBD1 (6 bases). The V gene's germline CDR1 is SGDLS and CDR2 YYNGEE. The CDR3 is made up of 17 amino acids. V was clipped by 0 bases and J by 1 base, with 16 bases between them. CDR3 DNA sequence: TGTGCCAGCAGCGTAGGCAGGGGAGAAGCTAGGAACACTGAAGCTTTCTTT. Its protein product is CASSVGRGEARNTEAFF.

This clonotype was found a few times. The gene calls are TRBV6-5 and TRBJ2-4, with TRBD2 as a possible D gene (6 bases). The length of the CDR3 is 14 residues. Germline loops: CDR1 MNHEY, CDR2 SVGAGI. With 0 bases removed from V and 8 bases from J, the gap between germline ends came to 11 bases. CDR3 protein: CASSYSWGGDIQYF. CDR3 sequence (DNA): TGTGCCAGCAGTTACTCTTGGGGCGGGGACATTCAGTACTTC.

The rearrangement uses TRBV7-3 and TRBJ2-1; TRBD2 agrees at 13 bases. The CDR3 consists of 18 residues. The V segment lost 5 bases and the J segment 8 bases; nucleotides outside the gene matches: 15. Germline CDR1 and CDR2: SGHTA and FQGTGA. Written as DNA, the CDR3 is TGTGCCAGCAGCCTAGCGGGATGGACTAGCGGGGGAAGGGATGAGCAGTTCTTC. Its translation is CASSLAGWTSGGRDEQFF.

This clonotype was seen repeatedly, ten times or more. This sequence joins TRBV7-8 and TRBJ2-3; TRBD1 might be the D (5 bases). With 1 base removed from V and 3 bases from J, the gap between germline ends came to 14 bases. This CDR3 spans 16 amino acids. Germline loops: CDR1 SGHVS, CDR2 FQNEAQ. This CDR3 reads CASSLGRLAGTDTQYF. The DNA of the CDR3 is TGTGCCAGCAGCTTAGGGCGCCTGGCAGGGACAGATACGCAGTATTTT.

This clonotype turned up a few times. This rearrangement joins TRBV2 to TRBJ1-5, with 9 bases fitting TRBD1. The CDR3 is 16 residues long. The germline gives CDR1 SNHLY, CDR2 FYNNEI. V was pared by 10 bases and J by 0 bases, with 10 bases of the junction left unmatched. CDR3 in DNA: TGTGCCACCGAACTGGACAGGGGAAATAGCAATCAGCCCCAGCATTTT. Translating it yields CATELDRGNSNQPQHF.

This rearrangement joins TRBV27 to TRBJ2-7; 10 bases align to TRBD1. Losses at the gene ends were 7 bases for V and 2 bases for J; bases not matched to a gene: 8. The germline CDR1 and CDR2 sequences are MNHEY and SMNVEV (reference sequence). CDR3 size: 15 residues. Here the CDR3 reads CASKTPGTGAYEQYF. The CDR3 DNA sequence: TGTGCCAGCAAGACTCCCGGGACAGGGGCCTACGAGCAGTACTTC.